This T cell receptor (beta chain) stems from a study of patients and donors after allogeneic stem cell transplantation (dated by TCRdb to about 2020). With regard to this clonotype: There is no known antigen for this receptor. Base qualities are missing; no much larger clone stands one base away.

Receptor libraries were prepared by RT-PCR. Sequencer: NextSeq 550. In-frame beta chains were kept once TCRdb had trimmed the public reads at Q25 with fastp and called clones with MiXCR. Duplicate CDR3 protein sequences are folded into a single record with the most common DNA and genes. The sample table holds roughly 880,000 distinct CDR3 sequences, of which approximately 18% were seen once. The ten most abundant clones make up roughly 6% of the sample. The CDR3 measures 15 amino acids from cysteine to phenylalanine. Of all the DNA, just the CDR3 is kept, 45 bases in frame from base 1. In the germline V gene, CDR1 corresponds to MNHNS and CDR2 to SASEGT. The junction shows trimming of 6 bases on V and 6 bases on J, and the gene matches do not reach 13 bases of it.

The sequence was obtained from a human donor who was either an allogeneic HSCT recipient or a stem cell or donor lymphocyte infusion donor (not recorded which). It is not recorded whose cells these are; they may come from a transplant donor. The rearranged chain carries TRBV6-1 and TRBJ1-1, and 7 junction bases match TRBD1. Sequencing input: blood, either unsorted or a sorted T cell fraction (not recorded which). The DNA sequence reads TGTGCCAGCAGGTCCCGGGACAGTGAACAGTCTGAAGCTTTCTTT. Translated, this is CASRSRDSEQSEAFF.